This T cell receptor (beta chain) was sequenced for a study of T-cell reconstitution after alpha-beta-depleted transplantation in children. Study outcomes and limitations: At the one-year point after transplant, T-cell counts and TCRbeta diversity were found to come mostly from T cells that had been newly produced. In some patients, recipient T cells and intrathymic progenitors surviving conditioning explained high day-60 diversity.

The TCRbeta library was prepared with unique molecular identifiers. TCRdb ran MiXCR on the PCR reads and lists one entry per CDR3 protein. The sample contains roughly 100,000 distinct CDR3 sequences, 4.5% to 7.5% of which appear only once. V lost 6 bases and J lost 5; bases outside the gene matches: 5. Per germline, CDR1 DFQATT and CDR2 SNEGSKA (reference sequence). CDR3 size: 13 residues. As for this clonotype: Its antigen is as yet unknown.

The rearrangement links TRBV20-1 to TRBJ1-2; 11 bases are a match to TRBD1. The origin of this receptor is a female patient aged 2 to 10 who had a stem cell transplant for Fanconi anemia, so the T cells may come from the graft donor. Source: PBMCs, mostly from graft donor cells, taken 60 days after TCRalphabeta/CD19-depleted stem cell transplant. This chain's CDR3 is CSASGQGVYGYTF. CDR3 DNA: TGCAGTGCATCGGGACAGGGGGTTTATGGCTACACCTTC.